This is a list of T cell receptor beta chains from one sample in a study of blood T cell repertoires in COVID-19. Profiling relied on immunoSEQ multiplex PCR, and the TCRdb table lists in-frame clones only, not all of them. This sample carries about 240,000 clones, about 90% of them seen once, and the ten largest clones take around 3%. Sequencing used PBMCs or T cells enriched from blood (not recorded which). The receptor set was obtained from a woman aged 40 to 49 with acute COVID-19. Both conserved end residues are part of each CDR3. A D gene is named only where the DNA matches it firmly. Not all rows give a size; the values are once, few, many and, for expanded clones, a class.

j_call,d_call,v_call,clone_size,cdr3_aa,cdr3_nt
TRBJ2-2,TRBD2,TRBV10-3,once,CAISEYGTSGNTGELFF,TGTGCCATCAGTGAGTACGGGACTAGCGGGAACACCGGGGAGCTGTTTTTT
TRBJ2-2,NA,TRBV18,NA,CASSPTEEAAGELFF,TGTGCCAGCTCACCAACGGAAGAGGCCGCCGGGGAGCTGTTTTTT
TRBJ2-1,TRBD2,TRBV7-3,few,CASSSSGIYNEQFF,TGTGCCAGCAGCTCTAGCGGTATCTACAATGAGCAGTTCTTC
TRBJ2-3,TRBD2,TRBV7-3,NA,CASSHSGSATDTQYF,TGTGCCAGCAGTCATAGCGGGAGTGCCACAGATACGCAGTATTTT
TRBJ2-7,NA,TRBV12-3/TRBV12-4,NA,CASSVLTAYEQYF,TGTGCCAGCAGTGTCCTCACAGCCTACGAGCAGTACTTC
TRBJ1-5,NA,TRBV4-1,NA,CASSQVTRQPNQPQHF,TGCGCCAGCAGCCAAGTGACCCGACAGCCGAATCAGCCCCAGCATTTT
TRBJ2-7,NA,TRBV5-1,NA,CASSSTDTYEQYF,TGCGCCAGCAGCTCGACCGACACCTACGAGCAGTACTTC
TRBJ2-5,TRBD1,TRBV20-1,once,CSASRAQGHQETQYF,TGCAGTGCTAGTCGGGCACAGGGGCACCAAGAGACCCAGTACTTC
TRBJ2-7,TRBD2,TRBV19,NA,CASSTSGGSGNSKFYEQYF,TGTGCCAGTAGTACCTCGGGGGGGAGCGGGAACTCAAAATTCTACGAGCAGTACTTC
TRBJ2-7,NA,TRBV9,NA,CASSVAGESSGVQYF,TGTGCCAGCAGCGTAGCGGGAGAGTCTTCTGGTGTGCAGTACTTC
TRBJ1-5,NA,TRBV10-3,NA,CAISEAQGPRGQPQHF,TGTGCCATCAGTGAAGCTCAGGGGCCTCGCGGTCAGCCCCAGCATTTT
TRBJ1-2,NA,TRBV19,NA,CASSGVGVYGYTF,TGTGCCAGTAGTGGAGTCGGCGTCTATGGCTACACCTTC
TRBJ1-1,TRBD1,TRBV4-2,few,CASSQEVTGYTEAFF,TGTGCCAGCAGCCAAGAGGTGACAGGGTATACTGAAGCTTTCTTT
TRBJ2-6,NA,TRBV7-2,NA,CASHSGANVLTF,TGTGCCAGCCACTCTGGGGCCAACGTCCTGACTTTC
TRBJ1-1,NA,TRBV30,NA,CAWTVPPEAFF,TGTGCCTGGACCGTCCCCCCCGAAGCTTTCTTT
TRBJ1-2,NA,TRBV7-9,NA,CASSLLPDSLTF,TGTGCCAGCAGCTTACTCCCGGACAGTCTAACCTTC
TRBJ2-1,TRBD2,TRBV9,NA,CASSVGSAGGAYNEQFF,TGTGCCAGCAGCGTAGGCTCTGCGGGAGGGGCCTACAATGAGCAGTTCTTC
TRBJ1-1,NA,TRBV5-5,NA,CASSLEVRDGDTEAFF,TGTGCCAGCAGCTTGGAGGTCCGGGATGGAGACACTGAAGCTTTCTTT
TRBJ1-4,NA,TRBV3-1/TRBV3-2,NA,CASSPTPTNEKLFF,TGTGCCAGCAGCCCGACACCAACTAATGAAAAACTGTTTTTT
TRBJ2-1,TRBD2,TRBV13,NA,CASSLGKREAVDEQFF,TGTGCCAGCAGCTTAGGCAAGCGGGAGGCTGTCGATGAGCAGTTCTTC
TRBJ2-1,TRBD2,TRBV7-3,NA,CASSLSPRVAGAHNEQFF,TGTGCCAGCAGCTTAAGTCCCAGGGTAGCGGGAGCCCACAATGAGCAGTTCTTC
TRBJ2-2,TRBD2,TRBV4-1,few,CASSQEVLAGGMAGELFF,TGCGCCAGCAGCCAAGAAGTACTAGCGGGAGGGATGGCCGGGGAGCTGTTTTTT
TRBJ2-7,TRBD2,TRBV3-1/TRBV3-2,NA,CASSQITGGYEQYF,TGTGCCAGCAGCCAAATAACGGGAGGCTACGAGCAGTACTTC
TRBJ2-3,TRBD2,TRBV24-1,once,CATSVGLAGADTQYF,TGTGCCACCAGTGTTGGACTAGCGGGAGCAGATACGCAGTATTTT
TRBJ2-5,TRBD2,TRBV3-1/TRBV3-2,NA,CASSQVASGNQETQYF,TGTGCCAGCAGCCAAGTGGCTAGCGGAAACCAAGAGACCCAGTACTTC
TRBJ1-1,TRBD1,TRBV19,NA,CASSSGQGVTEAFF,TGTGCCAGTAGTAGCGGACAGGGGGTCACTGAAGCTTTCTTT
TRBJ1-5,TRBD1,TRBV2,few,CASSEWTGGDQPQHF,TGTGCCAGCAGTGAATGGACAGGCGGCGATCAGCCCCAGCATTTT
TRBJ1-2,TRBD1,TRBV15,few,CATSRDLRTGDNTF,TGTGCCACCAGCAGAGATCTTAGGACAGGGGATAACACCTTC
TRBJ2-3,NA,TRBV7-6,few,CASSLVPRGSTDTQYF,TGTGCCAGCAGCTTAGTTCCGCGGGGCAGCACAGATACGCAGTATTTT
TRBJ2-2,NA,TRBV18,NA,CASPPQGSTGELFF,TGTGCCAGCCCTCCCCAGGGCTCCACCGGGGAGCTGTTTTTT
TRBJ1-2,TRBD1,TRBV19,few,CASSIWGKGTVSNYGYTF,TGTGCCAGTAGTATTTGGGGAAAAGGGACAGTCTCTAACTATGGCTACACCTTC
TRBJ1-1,NA,TRBV3-1/TRBV3-2,few,CASSQAQEAFF,TGTGCCAGCAGCCAAGCACAGGAAGCTTTCTTT
TRBJ1-5,NA,TRBV7-8,NA,CASSLNRSGNQPQHF,TGTGCCAGCAGCTTAAACAGGTCGGGCAATCAGCCCCAGCATTTT
TRBJ2-1,TRBD2,TRBV19,NA,CASSQRLAGGPEQFF,TGTGCCAGTAGTCAGAGACTAGCGGGAGGCCCGGAGCAGTTCTTC
TRBJ2-1,TRBD2,TRBV5-1,NA,CASSLASGRTSYNEQFF,TGCGCCAGCAGCTTAGCTAGCGGGAGGACTTCCTACAATGAGCAGTTCTTC
TRBJ2-5,TRBD2,TRBV19,NA,CASSIEPSGSKETQYF,TGTGCCAGTAGTATTGAGCCTAGCGGGAGTAAAGAGACCCAGTACTTC
TRBJ2-5,NA,TRBV12-3/TRBV12-4,NA,CASSLGAEETQYF,TGTGCCAGCAGTTTAGGGGCCGAAGAGACCCAGTACTTC
TRBJ2-1,TRBD2,TRBV9,NA,CASTAGENEQFF,TGTGCCAGCACAGCGGGAGAGAATGAGCAGTTCTTC
TRBJ1-1,NA,TRBV19,NA,CASSIRGVNTEAFF,TGTGCCAGTAGTATACGAGGTGTTAACACTGAAGCTTTCTTT
TRBJ2-3,NA,TRBV28,once,CASSLESLTDTQYF,TGTGCCAGCAGTTTAGAGAGTCTCACAGATACGCAGTATTTT
TRBJ2-1,NA,TRBV2,NA,CASSVALQINNEQFF,TGTGCCAGCAGCGTGGCTCTCCAAATCAACAATGAGCAGTTCTTC
TRBJ2-7,NA,TRBV3-1/TRBV3-2,once,CASSQDVGRVYEQYF,TGTGCCAGCAGCCAAGATGTCGGCAGGGTCTACGAGCAGTACTTC
TRBJ1-4,TRBD1,TRBV10-3,NA,CATATGIGLDEKLFF,TGTGCCACAGCGACAGGGATAGGGCTGGATGAAAAACTGTTTTTT
TRBJ1-4,NA,TRBV12-3/TRBV12-4,NA,CASSSWEKLFF,TGTGCCAGCAGTAGCTGGGAAAAACTGTTTTTT
TRBJ2-3,TRBD2,TRBV5-1,NA,CASSLDAGAGDTQYF,TGCGCCAGCAGCTTGGACGCGGGAGCTGGAGATACGCAGTATTTT
TRBJ1-1,TRBD1,TRBV11-3,NA,CASKTGGYTEAFF,TGTGCCAGCAAAACAGGGGGCTACACTGAAGCTTTCTTT
TRBJ2-5,TRBD1,TRBV27,NA,CASSYRGRAETQYF,TGTGCCAGCAGTTACAGGGGACGGGCAGAGACCCAGTACTTC
TRBJ2-7,TRBD2,TRBV5-5,NA,CASRSLAYSSYEQYF,TGTGCCAGCAGATCACTAGCGTACAGCTCCTACGAGCAGTACTTC
TRBJ1-1,NA,TRBV18,NA,CATKVGGQNTEAFF,TGTGCCACCAAAGTGGGGGGTCAGAACACTGAAGCTTTCTTT
TRBJ2-1,NA,TRBV28,NA,CASFSGIHNEQFF,TGTGCCAGCTTCTCAGGGATCCACAATGAGCAGTTCTTC
TRBJ1-2,NA,TRBV5-1,NA,CASSLYPGEGHGYTF,TGCGCCAGCAGCTTGTACCCCGGAGAGGGTCATGGCTACACCTTC
TRBJ2-1,NA,TRBV5-3,NA,CARSTRGESNEQFF,TGTGCCAGAAGTACCCGCGGGGAGTCCAATGAGCAGTTCTTC
TRBJ2-3,TRBD1,TRBV11-3,NA,CATSSVKDRGLNTQYF,TGTGCCACCTCCTCGGTTAAGGACAGGGGTTTGAATACGCAGTATTTT
TRBJ2-2,NA,TRBV7-9,NA,CASSLGSNGELFF,TGTGCCAGCAGCTTAGGTTCTAACGGGGAGCTGTTTTTT
TRBJ2-1,NA,TRBV4-1,NA,CASSQAISGAHQFF,TGCGCCAGCAGCCAAGCCATTAGCGGAGCCCACCAGTTCTTC
TRBJ1-2,NA,TRBV13,NA,CASSLRDKGHTDYGYTF,TGTGCCAGCAGCCTCCGGGACAAGGGACACACGGATTATGGCTACACCTTC
TRBJ2-5,TRBD1,TRBV29-1,NA,CSVDEPGQGGETQYF,TGCAGCGTTGATGAACCGGGACAGGGAGGCGAGACCCAGTACTTC